This T cell receptor beta chain was sequenced in a study of T-cell reconstitution after alpha-beta-depleted transplantation in children. Preparation of the TCRbeta library was carried out with unique molecular identifiers. TCRdb recomputed calls from the PCR reads with MiXCR, one row per CDR3 protein. The table shows approximately 390,000 distinct CDR3 sequences, with about a tenth occurring only once. The V gene's germline CDR1 is SEHNR and CDR2 FQNEAQ (reference sequence). This CDR3 is built from 13 residues. The V and J ends lost 5 bases and 8 bases respectively, with 13 bases between them. The chain carries TRBV7-9 and TRBJ2-1; D is ambiguous. The sample in question was PBMCs from the stem cell graft donor, obtained from the stem cell graft. The TCR sequence derives from a human donor who donated a stem cell graft to a child with acute myeloid leukemia. The CDR3 spells CASSTLELDEQFF. CDR3 coding DNA: TGTGCCAGCAGCACCCTGGAACTTGATGAGCAGTTCTTC.